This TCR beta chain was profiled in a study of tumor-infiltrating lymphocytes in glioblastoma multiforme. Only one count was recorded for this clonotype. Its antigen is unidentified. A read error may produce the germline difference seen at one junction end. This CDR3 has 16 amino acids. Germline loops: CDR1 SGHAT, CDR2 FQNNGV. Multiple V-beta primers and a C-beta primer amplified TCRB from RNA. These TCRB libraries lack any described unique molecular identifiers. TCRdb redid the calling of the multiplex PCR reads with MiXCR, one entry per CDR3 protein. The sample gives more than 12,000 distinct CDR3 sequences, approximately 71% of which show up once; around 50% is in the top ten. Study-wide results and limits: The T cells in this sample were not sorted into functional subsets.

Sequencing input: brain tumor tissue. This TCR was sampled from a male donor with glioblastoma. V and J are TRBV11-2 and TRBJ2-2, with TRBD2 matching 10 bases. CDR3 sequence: CASSSQRGGGNRGAVF. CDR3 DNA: TGTGCCAGCAGCTCCCAGCGGGGGGGCGGGAACCGGGGAGCTGTTTTT.